The sequence of this TCR beta chain was determined in a study of blood T cell repertoires in COVID-19 (dated by TCRdb to the early 2020s). For the study in its entirety: Collaborator samples came from the United States, Italy and Spain and covered acute and convalescent phases of COVID-19. A freely available public database, intended as a resource for researchers studying the immune response to SARS-CoV-2, is where the repertoires were released. The samples were drawn from the first 160 participants of the ongoing ImmuneRACE study and from 1,254 subjects provided by 6 global collaborators. HLA class I and class II types, where available, came from metadata supplied by the sample provider rather than from assay-based typing. Sample metadata almost always included a de-identified subject ID, COVID-19 status, age in years and sex. The material from the prospective study consisted of cDNA or gDNA derived from T cells, B-cell-depleted T cells, or PBMCs. The dataset comprised deeply sampled blood TCRbeta repertoires from subjects exposed to, actively infected with, or recovered from COVID-19. General study outcomes and caveats: The quantity of clinical and demographic metadata differed by source and by participant and was supplied without curation.

TCRbeta CDR3 regions were amplified from genomic DNA using the immunoSEQ Assay, a bias-controlled multiplex PCR. The study's own analysis went as follows. Within the assay, amplification of reference gene primers was used to estimate how many nucleated cells each sample contained. Sequence reads were collapsed and filtered to measure the absolute abundance of every unique TCRbeta CDR3 rearrangement. Productive Simpson clonality was computed per sample as the square root of Simpson's diversity index over productive rearrangements. Drawn from immuneACCESS, this table holds only the in-frame rearrangements with V and J called that TCRdb kept. Clones are partly lost; checked studies trace under half to an unresolved V gene and leave the rest unexplained. V, J and clone size derive from that table, while D and trimming were established from the DNA sequence. The sample table shows around 88,000 clones, and about three quarters are seen once. The top ten hold around 9% of the sample.

A remark on this clone: The antigen it recognizes is unknown. No base-level quality is on record; no much larger clone is a single base apart.

From cysteine to phenylalanine, the CDR3 is 13 amino acids long. Only the CDR3 portion is preserved as DNA: 39 bases, with reading frame beginning at the first base. The V end loses 0 bases and the J end loses 8 bases, and a stretch of 10 bases separates them. From a lookup of the germline V gene, CDR1 and CDR2 are SGHDN and FVKESK. A second Seattle source provided samples from volunteer blood donors who had recovered from COVID-19. Each collaborating institution followed its own protocols to collect whole blood in K2EDTA tubes. For TCRbeta analysis, collaborators shipped samples as frozen whole blood, isolated PBMCs, or DNA extracted from either of those sample types.

The chain is made from TRBV14 and TRBJ1-2; TRBD1 might be the D gene, on 5 matching bases. This TCR derives from a man aged 50 to 60 who had recovered from COVID-19. The sample taken for sequencing was peripheral blood. In nucleotides, the sequence is TGTGCCAGCAGCCAAGAGGGGCGGACAGGCTACACCTTC. Translated, it reads CASSQEGRTGYTF.